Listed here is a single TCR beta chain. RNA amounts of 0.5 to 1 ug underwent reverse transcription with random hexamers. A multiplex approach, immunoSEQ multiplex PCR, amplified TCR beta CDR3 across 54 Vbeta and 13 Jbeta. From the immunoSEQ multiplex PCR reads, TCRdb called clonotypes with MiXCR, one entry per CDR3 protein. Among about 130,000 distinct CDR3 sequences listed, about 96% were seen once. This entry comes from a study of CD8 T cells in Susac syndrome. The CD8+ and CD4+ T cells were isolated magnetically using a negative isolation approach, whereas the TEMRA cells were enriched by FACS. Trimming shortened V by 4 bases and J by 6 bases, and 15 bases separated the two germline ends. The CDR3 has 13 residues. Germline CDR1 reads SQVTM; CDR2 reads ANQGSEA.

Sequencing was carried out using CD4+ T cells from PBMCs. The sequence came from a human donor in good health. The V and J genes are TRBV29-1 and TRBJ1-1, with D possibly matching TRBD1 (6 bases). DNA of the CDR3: TGCAGCGTTGCCCAAAGGGCAGGGGCTGAAGCTTTCTTT. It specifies CSVAQRAGAEAFF.